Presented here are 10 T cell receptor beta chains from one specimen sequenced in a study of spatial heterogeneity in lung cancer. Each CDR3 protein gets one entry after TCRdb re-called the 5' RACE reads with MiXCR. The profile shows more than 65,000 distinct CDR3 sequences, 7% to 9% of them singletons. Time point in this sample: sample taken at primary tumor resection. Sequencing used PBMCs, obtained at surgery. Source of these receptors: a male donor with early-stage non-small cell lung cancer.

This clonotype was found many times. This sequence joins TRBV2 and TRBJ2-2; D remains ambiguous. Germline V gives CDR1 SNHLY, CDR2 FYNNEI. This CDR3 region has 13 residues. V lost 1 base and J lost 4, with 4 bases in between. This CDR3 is CASSEVVTGELFF. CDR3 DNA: TGTGCCAGCAGTGAAGTAGTCACCGGGGAGCTGTTTTTT.

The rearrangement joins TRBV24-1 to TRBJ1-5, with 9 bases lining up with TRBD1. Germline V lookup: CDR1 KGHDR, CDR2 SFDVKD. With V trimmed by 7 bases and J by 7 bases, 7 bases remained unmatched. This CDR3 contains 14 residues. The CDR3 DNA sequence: TGTGCCACCAGCGGGACAGGGTTGGGACAGCCCCAGCATTTT. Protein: CATSGTGLGQPQHF.

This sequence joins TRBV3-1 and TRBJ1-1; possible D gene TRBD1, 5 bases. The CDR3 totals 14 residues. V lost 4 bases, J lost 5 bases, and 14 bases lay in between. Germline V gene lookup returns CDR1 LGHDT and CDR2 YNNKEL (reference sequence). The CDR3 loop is CASSLLQKGTEAFF. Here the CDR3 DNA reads TGTGCCAGCAGCCTGCTTCAGAAGGGGACTGAAGCTTTCTTT.

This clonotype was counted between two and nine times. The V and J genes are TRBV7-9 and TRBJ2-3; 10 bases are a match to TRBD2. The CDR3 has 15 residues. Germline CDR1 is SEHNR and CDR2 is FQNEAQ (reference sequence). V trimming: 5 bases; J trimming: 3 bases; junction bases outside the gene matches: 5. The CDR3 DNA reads TGTGCCAGCAGCCCAACGGGACTAGCGACAGATACGCAGTATTTT. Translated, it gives CASSPTGLATDTQYF.

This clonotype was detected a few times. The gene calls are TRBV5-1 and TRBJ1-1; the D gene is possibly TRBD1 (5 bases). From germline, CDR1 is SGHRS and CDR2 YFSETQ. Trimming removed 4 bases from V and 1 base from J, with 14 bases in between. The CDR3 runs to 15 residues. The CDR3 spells CASSPDETANTEAFF. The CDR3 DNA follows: TGCGCCAGCAGCCCCGATGAGACAGCGAACACTGAAGCTTTCTTT. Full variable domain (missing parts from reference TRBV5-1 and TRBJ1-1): KAGVTQTPRYLIKTRGQQVTLSCSPISGHRSVSWYQQTPGQGLQFLFEYFSETQRNKGNFPGRFSGRQFSNSRSEMNVSTLELGDSALYLCASSPDETANTEAFFGQGTRLTVV.

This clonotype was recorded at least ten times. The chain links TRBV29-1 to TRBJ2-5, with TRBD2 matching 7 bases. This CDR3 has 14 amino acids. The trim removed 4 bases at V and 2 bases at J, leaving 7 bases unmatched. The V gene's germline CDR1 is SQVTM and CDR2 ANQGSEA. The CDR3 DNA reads TGCAGCGTTGGGGCCCTGGGGGGGCAAGAGACCCAGTACTTC. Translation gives CSVGALGGQETQYF.

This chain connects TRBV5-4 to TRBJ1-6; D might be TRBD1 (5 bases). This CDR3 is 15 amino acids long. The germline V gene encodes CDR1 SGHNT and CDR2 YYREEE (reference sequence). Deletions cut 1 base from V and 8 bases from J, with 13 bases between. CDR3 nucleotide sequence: TGTGCCAGCAGCTTGAAACCCGGAGGGGATTCACCCCTCCACTTT. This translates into CASSLKPGGDSPLHF.

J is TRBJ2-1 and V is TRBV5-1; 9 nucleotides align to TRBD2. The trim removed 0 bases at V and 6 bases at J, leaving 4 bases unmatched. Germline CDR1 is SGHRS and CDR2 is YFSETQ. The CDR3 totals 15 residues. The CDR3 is CASSLGSGSFNEQFF. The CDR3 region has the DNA TGCGCCAGCAGCTTGGGTAGCGGGAGCTTCAATGAGCAGTTCTTC.

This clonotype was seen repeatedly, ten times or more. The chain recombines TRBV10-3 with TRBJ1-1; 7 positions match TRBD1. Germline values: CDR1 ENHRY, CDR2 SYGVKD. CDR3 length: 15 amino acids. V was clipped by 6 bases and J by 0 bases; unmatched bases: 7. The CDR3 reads CAIRGDSTLNTEAFF. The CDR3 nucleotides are TGTGCCATCAGGGGGGACAGCACTTTGAACACTGAAGCTTTCTTT.

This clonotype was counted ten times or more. Written as DNA, the CDR3 is TGTGCCAGCAGTTTAGTGGTCAGCACTGAAGCTTTCTTT. Its translation is CASSLVVSTEAFF. V usage is TRBV27 and J usage is TRBJ1-1; D is uncertain. CDR3 length: 13 residues. CDR1 and CDR2 (germline): MNHEY, SMNVEV (reference sequence). Trimming left V 2 bases short and J 4 bases short, with 8 bases between.